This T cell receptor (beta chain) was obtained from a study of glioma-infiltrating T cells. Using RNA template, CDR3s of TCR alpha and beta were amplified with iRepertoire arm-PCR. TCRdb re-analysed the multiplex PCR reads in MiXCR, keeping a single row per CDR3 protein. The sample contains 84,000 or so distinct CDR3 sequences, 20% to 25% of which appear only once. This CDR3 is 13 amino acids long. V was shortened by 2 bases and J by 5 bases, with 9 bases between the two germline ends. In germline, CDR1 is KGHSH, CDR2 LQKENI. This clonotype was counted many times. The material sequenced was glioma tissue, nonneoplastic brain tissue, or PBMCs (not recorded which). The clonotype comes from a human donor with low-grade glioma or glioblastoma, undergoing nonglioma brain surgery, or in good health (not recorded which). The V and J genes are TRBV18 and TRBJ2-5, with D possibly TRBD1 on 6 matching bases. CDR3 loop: CASSPGQRETQYF. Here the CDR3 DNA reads TGTGCCAGCTCACCAGGACAGCGGGAGACCCAGTACTTC.